This TCR beta chain was recovered during a study of blood T cell repertoires in COVID-19. Profiling relied on immunoSEQ multiplex PCR, and the TCRdb table lists in-frame clones only, not all of them. The table shows about 400,000 clones, with roughly nine tenths occurring only once. Residents of 24 US areas, aged about 18 to 95 years, made up the participants. The CDR3 runs to 15 residues. Looked up from germline, CDR1 is MNHEY and CDR2 is SMNVEV (reference sequence). Trimming took 5 bases from V and 2 from J; bases not matched to a gene: 5. The chain employs TRBV27 and TRBJ2-2, with 7 nucleotides matching TRBD1. The TCR originated in a woman in her thirties who had recovered from COVID-19. Source material: PBMCs or T cells enriched from blood (not recorded which). CDR3 DNA sequence: TGTGCCAGCAGTCCCGACAGGGCCAACACCGGGGAGCTGTTTTTT. Its translation: CASSPDRANTGELFF.